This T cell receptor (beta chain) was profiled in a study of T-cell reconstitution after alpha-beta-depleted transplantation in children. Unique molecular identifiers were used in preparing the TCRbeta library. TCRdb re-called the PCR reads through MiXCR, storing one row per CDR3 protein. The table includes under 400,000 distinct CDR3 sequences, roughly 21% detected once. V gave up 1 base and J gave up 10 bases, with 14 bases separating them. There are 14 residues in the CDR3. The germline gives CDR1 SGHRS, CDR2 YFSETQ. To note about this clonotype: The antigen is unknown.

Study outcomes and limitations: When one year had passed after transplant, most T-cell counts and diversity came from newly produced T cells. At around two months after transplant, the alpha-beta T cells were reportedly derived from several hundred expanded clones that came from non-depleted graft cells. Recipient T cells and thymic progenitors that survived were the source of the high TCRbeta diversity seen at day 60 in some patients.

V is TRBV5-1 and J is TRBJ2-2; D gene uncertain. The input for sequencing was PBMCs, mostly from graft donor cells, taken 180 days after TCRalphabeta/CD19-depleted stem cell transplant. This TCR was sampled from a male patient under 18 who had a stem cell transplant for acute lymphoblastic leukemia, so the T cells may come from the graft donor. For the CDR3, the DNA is TGCGCCAGCAGCTTGACCGGCGAGACTGAGGAGCTGTTTTTT. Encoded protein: CASSLTGETEELFF.